A single sample is the source of the 9 T cell receptor beta chains below, sequenced in a study of blood T cell repertoires in COVID-19 (dated by TCRdb to 2019 to 2021). The library was obtained by the immunoSEQ multiplex PCR assay. Imported from immuneACCESS, the table was reduced by TCRdb to in-frame sequences with V and J called. These copies leave out some clones; in studies compared against another copy, an unresolved V gene accounts for under half, and the cause of the remainder is not known. The table for this sample lists about 240,000 clones; roughly four fifths of them were counted only once. The ten largest clones represent around 9.9% of the sample. Sequenced input: peripheral blood. These receptors originate from a woman older than 75 with acute or convalescent COVID-19.

The chain links TRBV27 to TRBJ1-6, with TRBD1 matching 7 bases. Per germline, CDR1 MNHEY and CDR2 SMNVEV (reference sequence). Unmatched junction bases numbered 4, after V lost 5 bases and J lost 0 bases. CDR3 size: 16 residues. This CDR3 is CASSPSGGSYNSPLHF. In DNA form, the CDR3 reads TGTGCCAGCAGTCCCTCAGGGGGCTCCTATAATTCACCCCTCCACTTT.

The V and J genes are TRBV6-5 and TRBJ1-2; 8 positions match TRBD1. V lost 7 bases to trimming and J lost 11 bases; unmatched junction nucleotides: 15. The CDR3 is 14 residues long. The germline gives CDR1 MNHEY, CDR2 SVGAGI. The CDR3 here is CASTEDRARSGYTF. The CDR3 DNA is TGTGCCAGCACCGAGGACAGGGCGAGGTCTGGGTACACCTTC.

CDR3 loop: CASSLGSSGVREQYF. In nucleotides, the CDR3 is TGCGCCAGCAGCTTAGGTTCTAGCGGGGTTCGAGAGCAGTACTTC. V usage is TRBV5-1 and J usage is TRBJ2-7; the match to TRBD2 covers 9 bases. Trimming removed 2 bases from V and 7 bases from J; junction bases left unmatched: 10. The CDR3 is made up of 15 amino acids. Germline values: CDR1 SGHRS, CDR2 YFSETQ.

The V and J genes are TRBV6-5 and TRBJ1-5, with TRBD1 identical over 9 bases. Germline V gene data show CDR1 as MNHEY and CDR2 as SVGAGI. This CDR3 spans 15 amino acids. The trim removed 6 bases at V and 7 bases at J, leaving 10 bases unmatched. The CDR3 is CASSTGQGRGQPQHF. The CDR3 coding sequence is TGTGCCAGCAGCACCGGACAGGGGAGAGGACAGCCCCAGCATTTT.

The V gene is TRBV13, the J gene TRBJ1-3; unclear D gene. There are 15 residues in the CDR3. V was clipped by 2 bases and J by 0 bases, with 8 bases between them. Per germline, CDR1 PRHDT and CDR2 FYEKMQ (reference sequence). This CDR3 is CASSLYGSSGNTIYF. CDR3 sequence (DNA): TGTGCCAGCAGCTTATACGGGAGCTCTGGAAACACCATATATTTT.

The chain is built from TRBV7-9 and TRBJ1-6, with D uncertain. Deletions cut 9 bases from V and 0 bases from J, with 6 bases between. The germline V gene encodes CDR1 SEHNR and CDR2 FQNEAQ (reference sequence). The CDR3 is 13 amino acids. The DNA of the CDR3 is TGTGCCAGTCGAGGCTCCTATAATTCACCCCTCCACTTT. Translated: CASRGSYNSPLHF. The full variable domain, its missing parts supplied by reference TRBV7-9 and TRBJ1-6, is DTGVSQNPRHKITKRGQNVTFRCDPISEHNRLYWYRQTLGQGPEFLTYFQNEAQLEKSRLLSDRFSAERPKGSFSTLEIQRTEQGDSAMYLCASRGSYNSPLHFGNGTRLTVT.

V usage is TRBV6-5 and J usage is TRBJ1-4; tentatively, D is TRBD1 (5 bases). The V gene lost 2 bases and the J gene lost 8 bases, with 12 bases spanning the gap. Germline assignment: CDR1 MNHEY and CDR2 SVGAGI. The CDR3 has 14 residues. CDR3 sequence reads: CASSYSFGGEKLFF. For the CDR3, the DNA is TGTGCCAGCAGTTACAGCTTTGGGGGGGAAAAACTGTTTTTT.

The chain combines TRBV28 with TRBJ1-2; 8 bases line up with TRBD1. Trimming removed 5 bases from V and 3 bases from J; junction bases left unmatched: 5. The CDR3 totals 14 residues. Germline V CDR1 and CDR2: MDHEN, SYDVKM. DNA for the CDR3: TGTGCCAGCAGTCCACCGACAGGGGACTATGGCTACACCTTC. Protein: CASSPPTGDYGYTF.

The chain recombines TRBV24-1 with TRBJ2-2; the D is unclear. The CDR3 runs to 14 residues. Trimming stripped 6 bases from V and 6 bases from J, with 13 bases between. CDR1 KGHDR and CDR2 SFDVKD come from the germline V gene. In nucleotides, the CDR3 is TGTGCCACCAGTCAGTCTGTGGCGGCCGGGGAGCTGTTTTTT. It is translated as CATSQSVAAGELFF.